A selection of T cell receptor beta chains follows, all from one sample in a study of control samples from healthy donors and cancer patients. Data came from immunoSEQ multiplex PCR; TCRdb stores just in-frame clones and leaves some out. The table includes 150,000 or so clones, 80% to 90% detected once. Source material: blood. The origin of the receptors is a man aged 30-40 years in good health. Both conserved end residues are part of each CDR3. D genes are given only for firm matches. Clone size is given for some rows only: seen once, a few or many times, or a class if the clone is expanded.

v_gene	d_gene	abundance	len	j_gene	CDR3nt	CDR3aa
TRBV7-9	TRBD1	.	12	TRBJ1-1	TGTGCCAGCAGCTTAGGGGACAGAGAAGCTTTCTTT	CASSLGDREAFF
TRBV5-1	TRBD1	.	16	TRBJ2-1	TGCGCCAGCAGCGCAGAGGGTCAGGGGGCTGTTAATGAGCAGTTCTTC	CASSAEGQGAVNEQFF
TRBV7-2	.	.	16	TRBJ1-3	TGTGCCAGCAGCGACTCGACGGAGTCCTCTGGAAACACCATATATTTT	CASSDSTESSGNTIYF
TRBV7-2	TRBD1	few	14	TRBJ2-7	TGTGCCAGCAGTCCACAGGGGAGCTCCTACGAGCAGTACTTC	CASSPQGSSYEQYF
TRBV18	.	once	14	TRBJ1-2	TGTGCCAGCTCACCATTTAAGGGGGACTATGGCTACACCTTC	CASSPFKGDYGYTF
TRBV28	.	.	11	TRBJ1-2	TGTGCCAGCAGCTCAGCAGGGGACTACACCTTC	CASSSAGDYTF
TRBV19	TRBD1	.	16	TRBJ2-2	TGTGCCAGTAGTGCCGGGACAGGGAAAAACACCGGGGAGCTGTTTTTT	CASSAGTGKNTGELFF
TRBV2	.	.	11	TRBJ1-2	TGTGCCAGCAGCACGACTTCTGGCTACACCTTC	CASSTTSGYTF
TRBV6-2/TRBV6-3	TRBD1	.	14	TRBJ2-5	TGTGCCAGCAGTACCCAACAGGGGTCAAAGACCCAGTACTTC	CASSTQQGSKTQYF
TRBV28	.	.	12	TRBJ2-7	TGTGCCAGCAACGACAGAGCCTACGAGCAGTACTTC	CASNDRAYEQYF
TRBV27	TRBD1	.	14	TRBJ1-2	TGTGCCAGCAGTTTATCGGACAGGAACTATGGCTACACCTTC	CASSLSDRNYGYTF
TRBV20-1	.	once	14	TRBJ1-2	TGCAGTGCTAGTCCCGACAGTCCTAACTATGGCTACACCTTC	CSASPDSPNYGYTF
TRBV7-3	.	.	15	TRBJ2-7	TGTGCCAGCAGCCGGCAGACAGGGAGGGTCGAAGAGCAGTACTTC	CASSRQTGRVEEQYF
TRBV4-1	.	.	12	TRBJ2-5	TGCGCCAGCAGCCAAGAGTGGGAGACCCAGTACTTC	CASSQEWETQYF
TRBV5-1	.	.	15	TRBJ1-5	TGCGCCAGCAGCGTTCAGGGCGGCGGCAATCAGCCCCAGCATTTT	CASSVQGGGNQPQHF
TRBV3-1/TRBV3-2	.	few	15	TRBJ2-1	TGTGCCAGCAGCCCCCGGAGAGGGAGTAGGAATGAGCAGTTCTTC	CASSPRRGSRNEQFF
TRBV7-8	TRBD1	.	15	TRBJ1-1	TGTGCCAGCACCCGGACAGGAGGAGTGAACACTGAAGCTTTCTTT	CASTRTGGVNTEAFF
TRBV5-8	.	.	13	TRBJ1-5	TGTGCCAGCAGCCCTGACAGCCATCAGCCCCAGCATTTT	CASSPDSHQPQHF
TRBV19	.	.	12	TRBJ2-1	TGTGCCAGTAGTAGGCAGGACCTTGAGCAGTTCTTC	CASSRQDLEQFF
TRBV27	TRBD2	.	17	TRBJ2-7	TGTGCCAGCACTTCAAGGCTAGCGGGAGGGGATGGGTACGAGCAGTACTTC	CASTSRLAGGDGYEQYF
TRBV18	.	.	15	TRBJ2-7	TGTGCCAGCTCACCCGTCGGAGGAAACTCCTACGAGCAGTACTTC	CASSPVGGNSYEQYF
TRBV7-2	TRBD2	.	16	TRBJ2-7	TGTGCCAGCAGCCACATGGGGGCTAGCGGGAGAAACGAGCAGTACTTC	CASSHMGASGRNEQYF
TRBV9	.	once	17	TRBJ2-3	TGTGCCAGCAGCGTAGGTGGGGCGGTCACTAGCACAGATACGCAGTATTTT	CASSVGGAVTSTDTQYF
TRBV20-1	.	few	9	TRBJ1-1	TGCAGTGCTAGGGGGGAAGCTTTCTTT	CSARGEAFF
TRBV6-6	.	.	15	TRBJ2-2	TGTGCCAGCACCTACAGTTCGACGAACACCGGGGAGCTGTTTTTT	CASTYSSTNTGELFF
TRBV13	TRBD2	.	18	TRBJ2-2	TGTGCCAGCAGCTCTCTCTTCCTAGCGGCCCCGAACACCGGGGAGCTGTTTTTT	CASSSLFLAAPNTGELFF
TRBV5-1	TRBD1	.	16	TRBJ1-4	TGCGCCAGCAGCCAGGGACAGACTGCAACTAATGAAAAACTGTTTTTT	CASSQGQTATNEKLFF